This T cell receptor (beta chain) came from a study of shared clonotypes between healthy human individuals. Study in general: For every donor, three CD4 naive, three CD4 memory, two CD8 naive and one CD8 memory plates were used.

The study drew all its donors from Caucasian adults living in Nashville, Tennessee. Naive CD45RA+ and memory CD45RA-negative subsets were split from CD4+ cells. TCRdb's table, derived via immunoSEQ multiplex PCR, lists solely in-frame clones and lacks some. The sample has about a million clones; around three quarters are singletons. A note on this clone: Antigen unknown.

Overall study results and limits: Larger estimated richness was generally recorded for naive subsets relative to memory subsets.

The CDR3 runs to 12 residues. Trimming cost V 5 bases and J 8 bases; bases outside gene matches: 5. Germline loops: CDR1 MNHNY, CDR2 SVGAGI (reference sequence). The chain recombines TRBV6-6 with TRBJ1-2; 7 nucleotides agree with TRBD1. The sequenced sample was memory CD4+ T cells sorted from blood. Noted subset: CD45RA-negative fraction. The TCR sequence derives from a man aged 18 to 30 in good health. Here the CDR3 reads CASSTTGSGYTF. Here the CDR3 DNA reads TGTGCCAGCAGTACGACAGGGAGCGGCTACACCTTC.